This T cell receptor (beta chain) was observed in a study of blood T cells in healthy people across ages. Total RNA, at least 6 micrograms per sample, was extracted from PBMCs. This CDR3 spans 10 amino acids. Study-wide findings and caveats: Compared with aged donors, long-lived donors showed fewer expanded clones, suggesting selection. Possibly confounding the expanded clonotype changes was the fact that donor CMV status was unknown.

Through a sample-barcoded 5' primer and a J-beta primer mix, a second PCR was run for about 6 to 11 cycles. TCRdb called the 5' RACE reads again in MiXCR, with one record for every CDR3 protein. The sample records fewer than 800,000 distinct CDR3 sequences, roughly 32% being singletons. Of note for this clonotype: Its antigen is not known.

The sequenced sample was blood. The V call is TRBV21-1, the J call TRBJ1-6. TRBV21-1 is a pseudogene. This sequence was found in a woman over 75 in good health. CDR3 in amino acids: CASSISPLHF. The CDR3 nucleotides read TGTGCCAGCAGCATTTCACCCCTCCACTTT.